These T cell receptor beta chains were read from a single sample in a study of T cell repertoires in cytomegalovirus infection. MiXCR was run by TCRdb on the reads, yielding one entry per CDR3 protein. The table has approximately 250,000 distinct CDR3 sequences, under 8.5% seen once; the top ten hold 5.5% to 8%. Material for sequencing was PBMCs. All receptors derive from a human donor in good health (CMV status not recorded). Some clones in this sample may be carry-over from other donors' samples. Each CDR3 is given with its conserved first and last residue. The order of the fields is V gene, J gene, clone size, D gene, CDR3 DNA, CDR3 protein. The D gene is left open where the match is weak. Size is omitted from some rows. Given values are once, few, many or a class for expanded clones.

TRBV7-9,TRBJ1-4,many,TRBD1,TGTGCCAGCAGTTCCGAAGGTGGCGCAGGGGGCAGCAGTGGTGAAAAACTGTTTTTT,CASSSEGGAGGSSGEKLFF
TRBV29-1,TRBJ1-1,few,.,TGCAGCGTTGAAGAAGGGCGAGCTTTCTTT,CSVEEGRAFF
TRBV20-1,TRBJ2-1,many,.,TGCAGTGCAAGAGACCCCTTCCCGGGCAGGAGCTCCTACAATGAGCAGTTCTTC,CSARDPFPGRSSYNEQFF
TRBV23-1,TRBJ2-3,many,.,TGCGCCAGCAGTCAGTCAAGGAATTTGCAACGAAGCCCCTATACGCAGTATTTT,CASSQSRNLQRSPYTQYF
TRBV10-3,TRBJ2-2,many,.,TGTGCCATCAGCAGGGACACCAATACCGGGGAGCTGTTTTTT,CAISRDTNTGELFF
TRBV7-9,TRBJ1-2,many,TRBD1,TGTGCCAGCAGCCCCCTGGATGAGGACAGGGGTTATGGCTACACCTTC,CASSPLDEDRGYGYTF
TRBV4-3,TRBJ2-4,many,.,TGCGCCAGCAGCCCTTCGATGGACATAGCCAAAAACATTCAGTACTTC,CASSPSMDIAKNIQYF
TRBV27,TRBJ1-1,many,.,TGTGCCAGCAGATCAAAACCTTGGGCGGAGGTGAACACTGAAGCTTTCTTT,CASRSKPWAEVNTEAFF
TRBV5-1,TRBJ1-5,many,.,TGCGCCAGCAGCCAGGGACAAGCCGACGGGCCCCAGCATTTT,CASSQGQADGPQHF
TRBV7-9,TRBJ1-5,.,.,TGTGCCAGCAGCTTAGGTAGGGCAAGTCAGCCCCAGCATTTT,CASSLGRASQPQHF
TRBV7-9,TRBJ2-1,.,.,TGTGCCAGCAGTTCCAAAATTAACAATGAGCAGTTCTTC,CASSSKINNEQFF
TRBV7-2,TRBJ1-4,many,.,TGTGCCAGCAGCTTAGCACCGGGGGTCGGAGAAAAACTGTTTTTT,CASSLAPGVGEKLFF